One T cell receptor beta chain is described in this entry. Its antigen is undetermined. Treatment indicated: roughly 11-day PBMC culture with coronavirus spike peptide pools or control peptides (ViraFEST assay). It was before the COVID-19 pandemic (2011-2018) that the unexposed donor's CD4+ T cells were collected. For ViraFEST, peptide pools expanded antigen-specific T cells, after which the TCRs were sequenced. Cells permitting, SARS-CoV-2 S/N and four cold-coronavirus spikes were tested on unexposed-donor CD4+ T cells. The data originate from a study of vaccination and CD4 T cells after COVID-19. About the research overall: Overlapping SARS-CoV-2, HCoV-NL63, HCoV-OC43 and HCoV-229E spike peptides were used to stimulate cells. Whole-study results and caveats: From a median of about 20 to 40, SARS-CoV-2-reactive clonotypes increased, though not significantly.

The ends were cut back, 5 bases at V and 4 bases at J, with 10 bases in the middle. The CDR3 extends over 12 amino acids. Germline CDR1 is GTSNPN and CDR2 is SVGIG (reference sequence). Scientists ran DNA taken from cultured CD4+ T cells through the Oncomine TCR Beta short-read assay for sequencing. Genomic DNA was isolated from CD4+ T cells that had been cultured. TCRdb recomputed calls from the PCR reads with MiXCR, one row per CDR3 protein. The sample lists more than 10,000 distinct CDR3 sequences, 30% to 45% seen once, with more than 15% in the top ten. The sample taken for sequencing was CD4+ T cells from blood, cultured in vitro. The TCR originated in a human donor in good health. This rearrangement joins TRBV30 to TRBJ2-3; D might be TRBD1 (6 bases). The chain's CDR3 is CAWLSGADTQYF. CDR3 DNA: TGTGCCTGGTTGTCAGGGGCAGATACGCAGTATTTT.